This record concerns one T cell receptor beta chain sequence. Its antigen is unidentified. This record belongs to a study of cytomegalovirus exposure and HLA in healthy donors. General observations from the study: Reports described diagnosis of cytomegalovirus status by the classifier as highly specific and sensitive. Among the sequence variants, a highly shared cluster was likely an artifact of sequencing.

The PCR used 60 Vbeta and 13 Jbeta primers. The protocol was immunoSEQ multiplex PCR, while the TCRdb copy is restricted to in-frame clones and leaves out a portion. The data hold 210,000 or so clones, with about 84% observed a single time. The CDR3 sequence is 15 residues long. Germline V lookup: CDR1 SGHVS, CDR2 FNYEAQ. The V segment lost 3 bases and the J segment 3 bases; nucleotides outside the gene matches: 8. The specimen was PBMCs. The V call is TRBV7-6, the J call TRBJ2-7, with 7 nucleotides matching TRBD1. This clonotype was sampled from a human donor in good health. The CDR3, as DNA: TGTGCCAGCAGCTTGGGGACAGACGCGTTCTACGAGCAGTACTTC. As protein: CASSLGTDAFYEQYF.